The 15 T cell receptor beta chains below all came from one sample that was sequenced in a study of blood T cell repertoires in COVID-19. TCRdb's table, derived via immunoSEQ multiplex PCR, lists solely in-frame clones and lacks some. The sample shows roughly 330,000 clones, roughly 90% of them seen only once. The sample taken for sequencing was peripheral blood. The origin of the receptors is a man between 18 and 29 years old who had recovered from COVID-19.

This chain links TRBV5-1 with TRBJ2-1; TRBD1 agrees at 7 bases. J gave up 8 bases and V 7 bases, and 6 bases lay outside the gene matches. This CDR3 is 12 amino acids long. Germline V CDR1 and CDR2: SGHRS, YFSETQ. The CDR3 DNA sequence: TGCGCCAGCGGTAACAGGGGCGATGAGCAGTTCTTC. Translated: CASGNRGDEQFF.

The J gene is TRBJ1-4, the V gene TRBV27; 7 bases agree with TRBD1. Germline V gene sequence: CDR1 MNHEY, CDR2 SMNVEV (reference sequence). The CDR3 runs to 15 residues. Trimming took 2 bases from V and 4 from J; bases not matched to a gene: 4. CDR3 sequence (DNA): TGTGCCAGCAGTTTAAGGGCAGGGGGTAATGAAAAACTGTTTTTT. This translates into CASSLRAGGNEKLFF.

CDR3 loop: CASSQTSGPRETQYF. DNA for the CDR3: TGTGCCAGCAGCCAGACTAGCGGGCCGCGAGAGACCCAGTACTTC. The chain carries TRBV3-1 (or the pseudogene TRBV3-2) and TRBJ2-5; TRBD2 aligns across 10 bases. J was trimmed by 4 bases and V by 3 bases; bases with no gene match: 5. Germline assignment: CDR1 LGHDT and CDR2 YNNKEL (reference sequence). CDR3 length equals 15 residues.

V usage is TRBV19 and J usage is TRBJ2-7, with 10 nucleotides matching TRBD2. With 1 base clipped from V and 4 bases from J, the junction kept 4 bases outside the gene matches. There are 15 residues in the CDR3. CDR1 is LNHDA, CDR2 SQIVND, per germline (reference sequence). The DNA of the CDR3 is TGTGCCAGTAGTATAGCTAGCGGGAGTGTGTACGAGCAGTACTTC. This translates into CASSIASGSVYEQYF.

This clone was counted a few times. The rearrangement joins TRBV30 to TRBJ2-2; 8 positions match TRBD1. After removal of 5 bases from V and 6 bases from J, the junction contained 5 bases not matched to a gene. This CDR3 is 13 amino acids long. Germline loops: CDR1 GTSNPN, CDR2 SVGIG (reference sequence). CDR3 protein: CAWGGQGAGELFF. The CDR3 DNA reads TGTGCCTGGGGAGGACAGGGAGCCGGGGAGCTGTTTTTT.

The CDR3 here is CASSQDVGEDRKAFF. DNA of the CDR3: TGTGCCAGCAGCCAAGATGTGGGAGAGGACAGGAAAGCTTTCTTT. The V and J genes are TRBV4-2 and TRBJ1-1, with 7 positions matching TRBD1. CDR3 length: 15 amino acids. Trimming at V came to 0 bases and at J to 9 bases, leaving 10 bases not matched to a gene. The germline V gene encodes CDR1 LGHNA and CDR2 YNFKEQ.

The gene calls are TRBV7-9 and TRBJ1-1, with D perhaps TRBD1 (5 bases). Germline assignment: CDR1 SEHNR and CDR2 FQNEAQ (reference sequence). The V gene lost 6 bases and the J gene lost 4 bases, with 9 bases spanning the gap. The CDR3 spans 12 residues. CDR3 protein: CASSPTVTEAFF. The DNA of the CDR3 is TGTGCCAGCAGTCCGACAGTCACTGAAGCTTTCTTT. The variable domain in full, with the rest retrieved from reference TRBV7-9 and TRBJ1-1, is DTGVSQNPRHKITKRGQNVTFRCDPISEHNRLYWYRQTLGQGPEFLTYFQNEAQLEKSRLLSDRFSAERPKGSFSTLEIQRTEQGDSAMYLCASSPTVTEAFFGQGTRLTVV.

The chain uses TRBV5-4 and TRBJ2-7, with D possibly TRBD2 on 5 matching bases. Trimming took off 0 bases at V and 1 base at J, with 11 bases between the two ends. The germline CDR1 and CDR2 sequences are SGHNT and YYREEE (reference sequence). CDR3 length equals 15 residues. The CDR3 coding sequence is TGTGCCAGCAGCTTGGGGCAAGGGAGATCCTACGAGCAGTACTTC. Protein product: CASSLGQGRSYEQYF.

The chain carries TRBV19 and TRBJ2-7; TRBD1 matches at 7 bases. Germline V gene data show CDR1 as LNHDA and CDR2 as SQIVND (reference sequence). The V and J ends lost 6 bases and 0 bases, in that order; junction bases with no gene match: 11. The CDR3 is 16 amino acids. The CDR3 sequence is CASSLNPGQSSYEQYF. The DNA of the CDR3 is TGTGCCAGTAGCCTCAACCCGGGACAGAGCTCCTACGAGCAGTACTTC.

The CDR3 spells CASSYSRAGGPDTQYF. The CDR3 nucleotides are TGTGCCAGCAGTTACTCGAGGGCGGGGGGGCCAGATACGCAGTATTTT. The rearrangement uses TRBV6-2 or TRBV6-3 and TRBJ2-3, with 9 bases aligning to TRBD2. The CDR3 loop spans 16 amino acids. CDR1 MNHEY and CDR2 SVGEGT come from the germline V gene. The junction had 5 bases not matched to a gene; V was cut back by 0 bases and J by 4 bases.

The chain carries TRBV27 and TRBJ2-7, with D maybe TRBD1 (5 bases). This CDR3 is built from 18 residues. V lost 1 base to trimming and J lost 1 base, with 20 bases between them. CDR1 MNHEY and CDR2 SMNVEV come from the germline V gene (reference sequence). CDR3 sequence: CASSLLAPVNDRSYEQYF. The CDR3 bases are TGTGCCAGCAGTTTATTGGCGCCCGTAAACGACAGATCCTACGAGCAGTACTTC.

This chain joins TRBV12-2 and TRBJ2-7; the D call TRBD1 from the table was never checked on the DNA. TRBV12-2 is annotated as a pseudogene. The CDR3 consists of 18 residues. DNA for the CDR3: TGTGCAAGTCGCTTAGCCTGGCAGGGCCCCAGGTGTGTGCACGAGCAGTACTTC. It is translated as CASRLAWQGPRCVHEQYF.

This chain joins TRBV7-3 and TRBJ1-1; 7 bases match TRBD1. Germline loops: CDR1 SGHTA, CDR2 FQGTGA. V was clipped by 1 base and J by 3 bases; unmatched bases: 5. The CDR3 is made up of 15 amino acids. DNA for the CDR3: TGTGCCAGCAGCTTAAAGGGCAGGGGGGACACTGAAGCTTTCTTT. This gives the protein CASSLKGRGDTEAFF.

The rearrangement joins TRBV6-5 to TRBJ2-5; D is ambiguous. The germline gives CDR1 MNHEY, CDR2 SVGAGI. The CDR3 contains 11 residues. Trimming removed 4 bases from V and 5 bases from J, with 5 bases in between. The CDR3 sequence: CASSSVETQYF. Here the CDR3 DNA reads TGTGCCAGCAGTTCCGTGGAGACCCAGTACTTC.

CDR3 sequence: CASSLGTSGFYNEQFF. The CDR3 nucleotides read TGTGCCAGCAGCTTAGGGACTAGCGGATTCTACAATGAGCAGTTCTTC. The rearrangement joins TRBV7-2 to TRBJ2-1; 10 bases fit TRBD2. The CDR3 spans 16 residues. Per germline, CDR1 SGHTA and CDR2 FQGNSA. V lost 1 base and J lost 3; bases outside the gene matches: 3. Complete variable domain (other parts from reference TRBV7-2 and TRBJ2-1): GAGVSQSPSNKVTEKGKDVELRCDPISGHTALYWYRQSLGQGLEFLIYFQGNSAPDKSGLPSDRFSAERTGGSVSTLTIQRTQQEDSAVYLCASSLGTSGFYNEQFFGPGTRLTVL.